The clone carrying this TCR beta chain came up a few times. Its antigen remains unknown. The isolated RNA, all of it, was reverse transcribed, so expressed TCRB transcripts were what got sequenced. The protocol was immunoSEQ multiplex PCR, while the TCRdb copy is restricted to in-frame clones and leaves out a portion. The sample comprises 400,000 or so clones, around an eighth of which are singletons, and approximately 0.01% rests with the top ten. The CDR3 sequence is 17 residues long. The germline V gene has CDR1 MDHEN and CDR2 SYDVKM. Trimming stripped 0 bases from V and 1 base from J, with 16 bases between. This sample is drawn from a study of beta chain features in type 1 diabetes. Findings and caveats of the study: In every one of the four CD4+ subsets, TCRB CDR3s were moderately but significantly shorter in Type 1 diabetes patients.

The sequenced sample was naive CD4+ T cells from blood. This sequence joins TRBV28 and TRBJ2-7; D possibly corresponds to TRBD2 (5 bases). The receptor comes from a woman between 18 and 29 years old with type 1 diabetes. Written as DNA, the CDR3 is TGTGCCAGCAGTTTATGGCTAGCCGGCGAGGGATCCTACGAGCAGTACTTC. Its protein product is CASSLWLAGEGSYEQYF.